This T cell receptor (beta chain) was captured by sequencing in a study of OX40 agonist ivuxolimab in advanced cancers. Looking at the study overall: Mean age around 60 years, range about 23 to 79; about 81% male.

This clone occurred once. Its specificity is unknown. The CDR3 runs 15 residues. Trimming removed 0 bases from V and 7 bases from J, with 17 bases in between. The germline V gene has CDR1 SGDLS and CDR2 YYNGEE. Libraries were prepared by immunoSEQ multiplex PCR; TCRdb keeps only in-frame clonotypes and omits some of them. The sample holds 65,000 to 90,000 clones, roughly 90% seen once. Study results and limitations: Clonal expansion by week 6 occurred in CD4+ and CD8+ blood T cells (at 0.1 to 3.0 mg/kg). Researchers did not determine the expanded peripheral T cells' antigen specificity.

The material sequenced was CD4+ or CD8+ T cells sorted from blood, taken in a trial of the OX40 agonist ivuxolimab. The clonotype originates from an adult with an advanced solid tumor such as melanoma, head and neck, liver or kidney cancer. The chain employs TRBV9 and TRBJ2-7; tentatively, D is TRBD2 (6 bases). The CDR3 here is CASSVDLGLPREQYF. The CDR3 DNA reads as TGTGCCAGCAGCGTAGACCTTGGACTACCGAGGGAGCAGTACTTC. The entire variable domain, with the rest obtained from reference TRBV9 and TRBJ2-7, is as follows: DSGVTQTPKHLITATGQRVTLRCSPRSGDLSVYWYQQSLDQGLQFLIQYYNGEERAKGNILERFSAQQFPDLHSELNLSSLELGDSALYFCASSVDLGLPREQYFGPGTRLTVT.